These 26 T cell receptor beta chains originate from one sample sequenced in a study of follicular helper T cells after annual influenza vaccination. Sequencing was performed with immunoSEQ multiplex PCR; in TCRdb, only in-frame clones are kept and a portion is missing. Of around 10,000 clones listed, roughly four fifths are singletons. Specimen: CXCR5- memory CD4+ T cells sorted from blood, collected 6 weeks after influenza vaccination. The receptors were sampled from an adult who received the influenza vaccine.

The chain carries TRBV7-9 and TRBJ2-2; D may match TRBD1 or TRBD2 (6 bases each). Per germline, CDR1 SEHNR and CDR2 FQNEAQ (reference sequence). Deletions cut 5 bases from V and 1 base from J, with 20 bases between. The CDR3 extends over 18 amino acids. The CDR3 DNA follows: TGTGCCAGCAGCGCTCGTCCTCGCGGGACACAGAACACCGGGGAGCTGTTTTTT. Residues: CASSARPRGTQNTGELFF. The whole variable domain, remainder taken from reference TRBV7-9 and TRBJ2-2, is DTGVSQNPRHKITKRGQNVTFRCDPISEHNRLYWYRQTLGQGPEFLTYFQNEAQLEKSRLLSDRFSAERPKGSFSTLEIQRTEQGDSAMYLCASSARPRGTQNTGELFFGEGSRLTVL.

The J gene is TRBJ2-1, the V gene TRBV4-2, with 8 bases fitting TRBD1. With V trimmed by 0 bases and J by 2 bases, 6 bases remained unmatched. The CDR3 totals 17 residues. Germline CDR1 LGHNA, CDR2 YNFKEQ. The CDR3 protein is CASSQDRQGATYNEQFF. The CDR3 nucleotides read TGTGCCAGCAGCCAAGATCGGCAGGGGGCGACCTACAATGAGCAGTTCTTC.

This clone appeared a single time. The J gene is TRBJ1-2, the V gene TRBV6-1; TRBD1 might be the D (5 bases). Trimming left V 2 bases short and J 4 bases short, with 11 bases between. Germline V lookup: CDR1 MNHNS, CDR2 SASEGT. This CDR3 is built from 14 residues. CDR3 in DNA: TGTGCCAGCAGTGAAATGGGGGAGGTCTATGGCTACACCTTC. Translating gives CASSEMGEVYGYTF.

This chain links TRBV4-2 with TRBJ2-3; D might be TRBD2 (5 bases). CDR1 and CDR2 from the germline V gene are LGHNA and YNFKEQ. Trimming left V 0 bases short and J 4 bases short, with 11 bases between. This CDR3 comprises 15 residues. As DNA, the CDR3 is TGTGCCAGCAGCCAAGATCGGAGGATGGCAGATACGCAGTATTTT. This codes for CASSQDRRMADTQYF.

This chain joins TRBV4-1 and TRBJ2-7; D is unresolved. This CDR3 has 13 residues. CDR1 is MGHRA and CDR2 is YSYEKL in the germline V gene. The V end was cut by 1 base, the J end by 3 bases, with 7 bases between. This CDR3 reads CASSQVDNYEQYF. The DNA of the CDR3 is TGCGCCAGCAGCCAAGTAGACAACTACGAGCAGTACTTC.

The chain has TRBV10-3 and TRBJ1-2, with a tentative D call TRBD1 (6 bases). V lost 3 bases, J lost 8 bases, and 19 bases lay in between. Germline assignment: CDR1 ENHRY and CDR2 SYGVKD. The CDR3 contains 15 residues. For the CDR3, the DNA is TGTGCCATCAGTGACCCACAAAGGGGGATCGAGGGCTACACCTTC. It is translated as CAISDPQRGIEGYTF.

The rearrangement links TRBV28 to TRBJ2-3, with 8 bases lining up with TRBD2. The germline V gene has CDR1 MDHEN and CDR2 SYDVKM. V lost 10 bases and J lost 1; bases outside the gene matches: 10. There are 15 residues in the CDR3. CDR3 sequence: CATRVGGGRTDTQYF. The CDR3 coding sequence is TGTGCCACCCGGGTCGGCGGGGGGCGCACAGATACGCAGTATTTT.

This chain connects TRBV5-1 to TRBJ1-4; D might be TRBD1 (5 bases). The CDR3 has 13 residues. Trimming removed 5 bases from V and 8 bases from J, with 13 bases in between. The germline gives CDR1 SGHRS, CDR2 YFSETQ. CDR3: CASSRQGGEKLFF. For the CDR3, the DNA is TGCGCCAGCAGTCGGCAGGGAGGCGAAAAACTGTTTTTT.

This chain links TRBV6-5 with TRBJ1-2, with D perhaps TRBD1 (5 bases). CDR1 is MNHEY, CDR2 SVGAGI, per germline. The CDR3 is 13 amino acids. Trimming cost V 5 bases and J 4 bases, with 11 bases left between them. This CDR3 is CASSEGDGYGYTF. The DNA of the CDR3 is TGTGCCAGCAGTGAAGGGGACGGCTATGGCTACACCTTC.

V and J are TRBV18 and TRBJ2-2; TRBD2 aligns across 7 bases. CDR3 length: 18 amino acids. J gave up 6 bases and V 1 base, and 14 bases lay outside the gene matches. Germline CDR1 and CDR2: KGHSH and LQKENI. The CDR3, as DNA: TGTGCCAGCTCACCACTCCCCCTTCGCGGGGGTGTCGCCGGGGAGCTGTTTTTT. The encoded protein is CASSPLPLRGGVAGELFF. Combining the CDR3 with reference TRBV18 and TRBJ2-2 gives the whole variable domain NAGVMQNPRHLVRRRGQEARLRCSPMKGHSHVYWYRQLPEEGLKFMVYLQKENIIDESGMPKERFSAEFPKEGPSILRIQQVVRGDSAAYFCASSPLPLRGGVAGELFFGEGSRLTVL.

The CDR3 region is CASSQVSGFRTGAFF. CDR3 nucleotides: TGTGCCAGCAGCCAAGTTTCGGGGTTCCGAACGGGGGCTTTCTTT. The chain has TRBV4-2 and TRBJ1-1; unclear D gene. The V end was cut by 1 base, the J end by 11 bases, with 20 bases between. This CDR3 is 15 amino acids long. Germline-derived CDR1 and CDR2 are LGHNA and YNFKEQ.

The rearrangement joins TRBV4-3 to TRBJ2-7, with 13 bases fitting TRBD2. The CDR3 is 17 amino acids. The J segment lost 2 bases and the V segment lost 1 base, leaving 5 bases of the junction unmatched. Germline V gene sequence: CDR1 LGHNA, CDR2 YSLEER. The CDR3 is CASSQVRTSGGAYEQYF. CDR3 in DNA: TGCGCCAGCAGCCAAGTCCGCACTAGCGGGGGGGCCTACGAGCAGTACTTC.

The rearrangement uses TRBV7-9 and TRBJ2-5, with a tentative D call TRBD2 (6 bases). This CDR3 spans 17 amino acids. The V gene lost 4 bases and the J gene lost 5 bases, with 23 bases spanning the gap. Germline-derived CDR1 and CDR2 are SEHNR and FQNEAQ (reference sequence). The CDR3: CASSSGPGTVDWETQYF. CDR3 DNA: TGTGCCAGCAGCTCAGGCCCTGGGACTGTCGACTGGGAGACCCAGTACTTC.

The rearrangement uses TRBV10-3 and TRBJ1-1; maybe TRBD1 (5 bases). The CDR3 covers 15 residues. The V gene lost 6 bases and the J gene lost 11 bases, with 25 bases spanning the gap. The germline V gene encodes CDR1 ENHRY and CDR2 SYGVKD. The CDR3 spells CAISPGLEGRSRAFF. As DNA, the CDR3 is TGTGCCATCAGCCCAGGATTAGAGGGACGGTCACGGGCTTTCTTT.

This clone was counted once. The chain combines TRBV6-5 with TRBJ2-1; 8 bases are a match to TRBD1. The germline gives CDR1 MNHEY, CDR2 SVGAGI. After removal of 8 bases from V and 6 bases from J, the junction contained 3 bases not matched to a gene. The CDR3 totals 12 residues. CDR3 sequence (DNA): TGTGCCAGCCAGGGGGCGGGCAATGAGCAGTTCTTC. This codes for CASQGAGNEQFF.

This clone showed up just once. This chain uses TRBV7-2 with TRBJ2-7; no clear D. Germline lookup yields CDR1 SGHTA and CDR2 FQGNSA. V gave up 1 base and J gave up 0 bases, with 22 bases separating them. This CDR3 is 19 amino acids long. The CDR3 DNA reads TGTGCCAGCAGCTTAGAGCCACTATCAGCCCCCAGGAGCTCCTACGAGCAGTACTTC. The encoded protein is CASSLEPLSAPRSSYEQYF. Drawing the rest from reference TRBV7-2 and TRBJ2-7, the complete variable domain is GAGVSQSPSNKVTEKGKDVELRCDPISGHTALYWYRQSLGQGLEFLIYFQGNSAPDKSGLPSDRFSAERTGGSVSTLTIQRTQQEDSAVYLCASSLEPLSAPRSSYEQYFGPGTRLTVT.

This rearrangement joins TRBV19 to TRBJ1-1; TRBD1 is a possible D gene (6 bases). This CDR3 is built from 17 residues. Trimming stripped 6 bases from V and 0 bases from J, with 20 bases between. Per the germline V gene, CDR1 is LNHDA and CDR2 is SQIVND (reference sequence). For the CDR3, the DNA is TGTGCCAGTAGATTGGAGGGGGGGTTCGGAGTGAACACTGAAGCTTTCTTT. Translated, it gives CASRLEGGFGVNTEAFF.

The chain links TRBV28 to TRBJ2-5; D call uncertain. Germline CDR1 is MDHEN and CDR2 is SYDVKM. The V end lost 1 base, the J end lost 2 bases, and 8 bases lay between the germline ends. There are 14 residues in the CDR3. The CDR3 sequence: CASSLLGRQETQYF. As DNA, the CDR3 is TGTGCCAGCAGTTTATTAGGCAGGCAAGAGACCCAGTACTTC.

This clone has just one count. The rearrangement uses TRBV9 and TRBJ1-2; weak D call: TRBD1 (5 bases). The CDR3 sequence is 13 residues long. Looked up from germline, CDR1 is SGDLS and CDR2 is YYNGEE. Trimming shortened V by 0 bases and J by 4 bases, and 7 bases separated the two germline ends. The CDR3 is CASSVVDSYGYTF. CDR3 sequence (DNA): TGTGCCAGCAGCGTAGTCGACAGCTATGGCTACACCTTC. Filled out from reference TRBV9 and TRBJ1-2, the complete variable domain reads DSGVTQTPKHLITATGQRVTLRCSPRSGDLSVYWYQQSLDQGLQFLIQYYNGEERAKGNILERFSAQQFPDLHSELNLSSLELGDSALYFCASSVVDSYGYTFGSGTRLTVV.

The gene calls are TRBV7-2 and TRBJ2-3; the D gene is possibly TRBD2 (7 bases). Trimming pared 5 bases from V and 7 bases from J, leaving 19 bases between. The CDR3 sequence is 15 residues long. Germline values: CDR1 SGHTA, CDR2 FQGNSA. The DNA of the CDR3 is TGTGCCAGCAGCCTAAACCCGGGGGGCCTATATACGCAGTATTTT. This encodes CASSLNPGGLYTQYF.

CDR3 in amino acids: CASSEAPQGGYEQYF. As DNA, the CDR3 is TGTGCCAGCAGTGAAGCGCCGCAGGGGGGCTACGAGCAGTACTTC. This chain connects TRBV6-1 to TRBJ2-7; TRBD1 might be the D (7 bases). Germline V lookup: CDR1 MNHNS, CDR2 SASEGT. Trimming took off 0 bases at V and 3 bases at J, with 12 bases between the two ends. The CDR3 loop spans 15 amino acids.

This chain links TRBV27 with TRBJ1-1; 7 bases fit TRBD1. Germline V gene lookup returns CDR1 MNHEY and CDR2 SMNVEV (reference sequence). With 6 bases clipped from V and 0 bases from J, the junction kept 13 bases outside the gene matches. The CDR3 is made up of 17 amino acids. The CDR3: CASREGTALDLNTEAFF. The DNA of the CDR3 is TGTGCCAGCAGGGAAGGGACAGCCCTAGATTTGAACACTGAAGCTTTCTTT.

The chain links TRBV5-1 to TRBJ1-1; no reliable D call. V was trimmed by 3 bases and J by 7 bases, leaving 13 bases between them. The CDR3 is 13 amino acids. CDR1 SGHRS and CDR2 YFSETQ come from the germline V gene. The DNA for the CDR3 is TGCGCCAGCAGCTCAGACGCCTACCTTGAAGCTTTCTTT. It translates to CASSSDAYLEAFF.

The chain uses TRBV6-4 and TRBJ1-5; a weak D match, TRBD1 (6 bases). CDR1 is MRHNA and CDR2 is SNTAGT in the germline V gene. V lost 4 bases and J 0 bases, leaving 25 bases between the germline ends. The CDR3 length is 20 residues. The CDR3 spells CASSAQREPGHENSNQPQHF. In DNA form, the CDR3 reads TGTGCCAGCAGTGCCCAACGGGAGCCGGGACACGAAAATAGCAATCAGCCCCAGCATTTT.

The V call is TRBV4-2, the J call TRBJ2-7; the match to TRBD2 covers 11 bases. J gave up 2 bases and V 1 base, and 4 bases lay outside the gene matches. CDR3 length equals 16 residues. Germline V gene sequence: CDR1 LGHNA, CDR2 YNFKEQ. CDR3 region: CASSQGTSGGTYEQYF. The CDR3 nucleotides are TGTGCCAGCAGCCAAGGTACTAGCGGGGGAACCTACGAGCAGTACTTC.

The chain carries TRBV4-3 and TRBJ2-3; D is perhaps TRBD1 (5 bases). The CDR3 runs to 16 residues. Germline V gives CDR1 LGHNA, CDR2 YSLEER. V was trimmed by 2 bases and J by 5 bases, leaving 17 bases between them. The CDR3 coding sequence is TGCGCCAGCAGCCAAACCTATTCCCCTAGGGGAGATACGCAGTATTTT. As protein: CASSQTYSPRGDTQYF.